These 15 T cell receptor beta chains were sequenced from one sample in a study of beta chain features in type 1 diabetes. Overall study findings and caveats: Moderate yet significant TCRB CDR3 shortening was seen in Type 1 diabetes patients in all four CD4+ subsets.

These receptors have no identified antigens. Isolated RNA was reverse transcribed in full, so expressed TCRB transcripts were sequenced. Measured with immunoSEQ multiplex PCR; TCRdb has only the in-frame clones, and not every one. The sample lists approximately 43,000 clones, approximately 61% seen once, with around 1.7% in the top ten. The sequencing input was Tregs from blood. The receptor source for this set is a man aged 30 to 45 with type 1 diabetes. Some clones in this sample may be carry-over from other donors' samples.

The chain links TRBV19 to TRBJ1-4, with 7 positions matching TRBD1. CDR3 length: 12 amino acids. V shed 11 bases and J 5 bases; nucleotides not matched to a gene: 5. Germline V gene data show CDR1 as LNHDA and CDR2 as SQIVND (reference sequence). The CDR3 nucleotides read TGTGCCGTGGGACAGATGAATGAAAAACTGTTTTTT. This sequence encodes CAVGQMNEKLFF. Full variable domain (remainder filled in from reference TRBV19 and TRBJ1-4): DGGITQSPKYLFRKEGQNVTLSCEQNLNHDAMYWYRQDPGQGLRLIYYSQIVNDFQKGDIAEGYSVSREKKESFPLTVTSAQKNPTAFYLCAVGQMNEKLFFGSGTQLSVL.

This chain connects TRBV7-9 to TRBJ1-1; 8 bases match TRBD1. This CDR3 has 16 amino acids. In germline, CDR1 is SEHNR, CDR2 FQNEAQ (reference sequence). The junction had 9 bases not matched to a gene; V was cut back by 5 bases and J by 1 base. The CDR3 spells CASSEGTGPTNTEAFF. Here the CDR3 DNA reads TGTGCCAGCAGCGAAGGGACAGGTCCTACGAACACTGAAGCTTTCTTT. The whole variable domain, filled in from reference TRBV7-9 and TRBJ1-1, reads DTGVSQNPRHKITKRGQNVTFRCDPISEHNRLYWYRQTLGQGPEFLTYFQNEAQLEKSRLLSDRFSAERPKGSFSTLEIQRTEQGDSAMYLCASSEGTGPTNTEAFFGQGTRLTVV.

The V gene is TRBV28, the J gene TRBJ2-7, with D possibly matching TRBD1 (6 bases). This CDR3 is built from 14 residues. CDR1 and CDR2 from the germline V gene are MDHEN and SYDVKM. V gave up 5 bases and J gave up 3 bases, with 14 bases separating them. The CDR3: CASSPDDRLYEQYF. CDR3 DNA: TGTGCCAGCAGTCCAGACGACAGGCTCTACGAGCAGTACTTC.

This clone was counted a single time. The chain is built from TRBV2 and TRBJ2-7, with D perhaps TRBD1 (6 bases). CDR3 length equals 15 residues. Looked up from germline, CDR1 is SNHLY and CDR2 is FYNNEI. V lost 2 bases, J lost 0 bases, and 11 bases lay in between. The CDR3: CASSERNRVSYEQYF. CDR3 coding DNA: TGTGCCAGCAGTGAAAGGAACAGGGTCTCCTACGAGCAGTACTTC.

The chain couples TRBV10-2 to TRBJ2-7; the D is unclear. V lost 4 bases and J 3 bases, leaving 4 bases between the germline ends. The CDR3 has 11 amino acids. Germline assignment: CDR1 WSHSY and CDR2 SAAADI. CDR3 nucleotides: TGCGCCAGCAGTGGAGGCTACGAGCAGTACTTC. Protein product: CASSGGYEQYF.

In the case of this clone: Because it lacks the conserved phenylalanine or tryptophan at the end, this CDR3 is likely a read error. CDR3 sequence (DNA): TGTGCCAGCAGTCTTCACAGGGGTGTAGGGTATGGCTACACCCTC. Its protein product is CASSLHRGVGYGYTL. The rearrangement joins TRBV6-1 to TRBJ1-2; the match to TRBD1 covers 7 bases. The CDR3 contains 15 residues. Germline CDR1 MNHNS, CDR2 SASEGT. The J segment lost 5 bases and the V segment lost 5 bases, leaving 11 bases of the junction unmatched.

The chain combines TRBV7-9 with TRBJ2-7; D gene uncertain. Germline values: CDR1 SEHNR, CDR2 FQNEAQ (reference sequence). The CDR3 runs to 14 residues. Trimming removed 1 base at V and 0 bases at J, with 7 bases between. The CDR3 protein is CASSLVPLSYEQYF. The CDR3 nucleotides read TGTGCCAGCAGCTTAGTACCACTCTCCTACGAGCAGTACTTC.

CDR3 sequence reads: CASSQDRGIGTDTQYF. The CDR3 nucleotides read TGCGCCAGCAGCCAAGATCGAGGCATCGGCACAGATACGCAGTATTTT. This sequence joins TRBV4-3 and TRBJ2-3, with no clear D. The CDR3 runs 16 residues. Germline V gene lookup returns CDR1 LGHNA and CDR2 YSLEER. V lost 0 bases and J lost 1, with 11 bases in between.

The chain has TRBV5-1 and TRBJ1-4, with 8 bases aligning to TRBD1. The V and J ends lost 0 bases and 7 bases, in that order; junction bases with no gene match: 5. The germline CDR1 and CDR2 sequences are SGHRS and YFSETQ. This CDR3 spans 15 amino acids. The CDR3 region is CASSLAAGGSEKLFF. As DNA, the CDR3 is TGCGCCAGCAGCTTGGCCGCAGGGGGCTCTGAAAAACTGTTTTTT.

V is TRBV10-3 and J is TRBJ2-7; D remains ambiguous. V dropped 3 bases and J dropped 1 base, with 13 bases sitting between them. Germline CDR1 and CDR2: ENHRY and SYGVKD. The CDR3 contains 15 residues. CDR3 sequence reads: CAISEGDSKSYEQYF. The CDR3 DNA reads TGTGCCATCAGTGAAGGAGACTCTAAGTCCTACGAGCAGTACTTC.

As DNA, the CDR3 is TGTGCCAGCAGTTACATAGGACAGGGGGCGAACGAGCAGTACTTC. Translating gives CASSYIGQGANEQYF. The chain is built from TRBV6-6 and TRBJ2-5, with TRBD1 matching over 11 bases. The J call may be incorrect, as the DNA end agrees better with TRBJ2-7. Germline V gene lookup returns CDR1 MNHNY and CDR2 SVGAGI (reference sequence). The CDR3 is made up of 15 amino acids.

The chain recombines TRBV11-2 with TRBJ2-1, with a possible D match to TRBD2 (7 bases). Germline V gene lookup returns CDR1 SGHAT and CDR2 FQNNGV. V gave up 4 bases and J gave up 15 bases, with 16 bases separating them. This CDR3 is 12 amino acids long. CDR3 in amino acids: CASSSLGGPAFF. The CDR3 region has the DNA TGTGCCAGCAGCTCCCTCGGGGGGCCCGCGTTCTTC.

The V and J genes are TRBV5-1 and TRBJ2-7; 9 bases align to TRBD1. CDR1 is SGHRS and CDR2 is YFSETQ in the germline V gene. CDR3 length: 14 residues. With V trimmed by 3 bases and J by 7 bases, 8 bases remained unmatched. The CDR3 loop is CASSYGQGFGEQYF. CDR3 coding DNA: TGCGCCAGCAGCTATGGACAGGGGTTTGGAGAGCAGTACTTC.

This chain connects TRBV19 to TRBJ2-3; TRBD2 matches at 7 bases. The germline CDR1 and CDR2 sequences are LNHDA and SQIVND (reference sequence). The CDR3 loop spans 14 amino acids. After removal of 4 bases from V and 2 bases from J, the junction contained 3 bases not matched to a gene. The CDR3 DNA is TGTGCCAGTAGTAACGGGGGGTACACAGATACGCAGTATTTT. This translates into CASSNGGYTDTQYF.

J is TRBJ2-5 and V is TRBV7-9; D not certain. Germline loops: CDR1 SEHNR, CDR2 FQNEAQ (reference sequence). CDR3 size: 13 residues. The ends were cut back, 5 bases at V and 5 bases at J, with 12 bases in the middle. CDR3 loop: CASSRTPRETQYF. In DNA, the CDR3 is TGTGCCAGCAGCCGTACACCCAGGGAGACCCAGTACTTC.